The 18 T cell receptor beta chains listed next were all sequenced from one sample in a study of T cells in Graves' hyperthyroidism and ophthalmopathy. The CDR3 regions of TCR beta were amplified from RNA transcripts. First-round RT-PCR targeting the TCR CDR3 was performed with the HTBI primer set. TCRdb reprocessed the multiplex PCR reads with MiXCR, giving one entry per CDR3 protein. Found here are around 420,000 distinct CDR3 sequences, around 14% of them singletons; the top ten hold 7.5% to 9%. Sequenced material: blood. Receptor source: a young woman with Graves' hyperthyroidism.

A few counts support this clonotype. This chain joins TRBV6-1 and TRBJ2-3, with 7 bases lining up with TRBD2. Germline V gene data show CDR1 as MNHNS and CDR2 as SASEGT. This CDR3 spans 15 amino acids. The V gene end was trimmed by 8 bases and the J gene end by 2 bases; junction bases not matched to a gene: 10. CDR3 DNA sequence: TGTGCCAGCTCGAGGGTCAGCGGGGTCACAGATACGCAGTATTTT. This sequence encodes CASSRVSGVTDTQYF.

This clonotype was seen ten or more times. CDR3 loop: CSARRGQGLETQYF. For the CDR3, the DNA is TGCAGTGCGAGAAGAGGACAGGGTTTAGAGACCCAGTACTTC. The chain carries TRBV20-1 and TRBJ2-5, with TRBD1 matching over 8 bases. J was trimmed by 4 bases and V by 6 bases; bases with no gene match: 10. Germline V gene sequence: CDR1 DFQATT, CDR2 SNEGSKA (reference sequence). The CDR3 contains 14 residues.

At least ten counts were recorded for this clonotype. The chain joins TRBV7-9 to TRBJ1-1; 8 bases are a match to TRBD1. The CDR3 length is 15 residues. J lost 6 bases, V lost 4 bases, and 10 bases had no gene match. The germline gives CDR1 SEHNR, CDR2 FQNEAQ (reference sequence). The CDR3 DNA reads TGTGCCAGCAGCTCTCCAGGACAGGGCGGCTCTGAAGCTTTCTTT. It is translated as CASSSPGQGGSEAFF.

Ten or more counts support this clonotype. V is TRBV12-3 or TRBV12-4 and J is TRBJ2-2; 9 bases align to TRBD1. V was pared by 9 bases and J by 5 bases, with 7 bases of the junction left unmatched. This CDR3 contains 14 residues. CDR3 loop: CASGGQGRTGELFF. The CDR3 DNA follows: TGTGCCAGTGGGGGACAGGGTCGGACCGGGGAGCTGTTTTTT.

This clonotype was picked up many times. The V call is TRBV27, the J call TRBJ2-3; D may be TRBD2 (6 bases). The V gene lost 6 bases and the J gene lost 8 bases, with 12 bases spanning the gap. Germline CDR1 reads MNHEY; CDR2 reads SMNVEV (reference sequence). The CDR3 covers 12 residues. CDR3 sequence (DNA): TGTGCCAGCAGGGGGGGTCCTGGTACGCAGTATTTT. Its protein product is CASRGGPGTQYF.

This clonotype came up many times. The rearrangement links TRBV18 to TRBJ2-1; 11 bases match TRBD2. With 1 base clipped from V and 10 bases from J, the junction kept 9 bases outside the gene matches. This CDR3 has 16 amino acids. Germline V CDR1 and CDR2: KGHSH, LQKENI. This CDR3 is CASSPQESLAGAEQFF. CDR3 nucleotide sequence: TGTGCCAGCTCACCACAGGAGTCACTAGCGGGAGCCGAGCAGTTCTTC.

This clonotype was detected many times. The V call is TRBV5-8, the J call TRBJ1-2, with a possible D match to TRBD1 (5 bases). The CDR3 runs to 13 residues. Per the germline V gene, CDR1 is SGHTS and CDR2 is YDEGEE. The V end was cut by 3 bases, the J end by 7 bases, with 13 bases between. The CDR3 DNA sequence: TGTGCCAGCAGCTCGGCCGGGGGAGTTGGCTACACCTTC. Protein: CASSSAGGVGYTF.

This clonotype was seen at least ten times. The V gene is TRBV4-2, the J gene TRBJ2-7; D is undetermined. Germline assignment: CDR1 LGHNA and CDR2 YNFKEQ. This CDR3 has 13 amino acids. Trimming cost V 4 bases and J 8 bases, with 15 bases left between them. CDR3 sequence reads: CASSLAERRQQYF. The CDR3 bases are TGTGCCAGCAGCCTGGCTGAGAGACGGCAGCAGTACTTC.

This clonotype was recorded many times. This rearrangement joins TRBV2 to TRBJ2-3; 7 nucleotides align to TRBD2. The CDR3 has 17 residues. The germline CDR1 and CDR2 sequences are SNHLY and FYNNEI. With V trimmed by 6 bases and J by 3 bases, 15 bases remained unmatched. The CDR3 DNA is TGTGCCAGCAGAGCCCGACCGGGACTACCACTTACAGATACGCAGTATTTT. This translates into CASRARPGLPLTDTQYF.

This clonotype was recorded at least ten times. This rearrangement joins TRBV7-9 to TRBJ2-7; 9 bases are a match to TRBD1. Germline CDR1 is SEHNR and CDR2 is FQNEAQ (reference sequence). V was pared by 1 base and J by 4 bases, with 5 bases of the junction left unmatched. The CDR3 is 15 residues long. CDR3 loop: CASSLGTGELYEQYF. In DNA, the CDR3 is TGTGCCAGCAGCTTAGGGACAGGGGAGCTGTACGAGCAGTACTTC.

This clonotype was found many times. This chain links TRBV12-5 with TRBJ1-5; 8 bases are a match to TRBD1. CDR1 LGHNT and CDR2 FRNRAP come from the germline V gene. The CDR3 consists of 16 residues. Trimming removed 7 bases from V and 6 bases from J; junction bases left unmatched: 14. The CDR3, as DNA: TGTGCTAGTGCCCCCCTTCAGGGGGCAGTAGGTCAGCCCCAGCATTTT. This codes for CASAPLQGAVGQPQHF.

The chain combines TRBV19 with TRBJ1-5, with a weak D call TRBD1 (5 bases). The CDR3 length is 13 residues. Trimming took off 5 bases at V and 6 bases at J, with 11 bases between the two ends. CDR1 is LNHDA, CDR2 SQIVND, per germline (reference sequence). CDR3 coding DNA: TGTGCCAGTAGTCCATTCAGGGTTCAGCCCCAGCATTTT. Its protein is CASSPFRVQPQHF.

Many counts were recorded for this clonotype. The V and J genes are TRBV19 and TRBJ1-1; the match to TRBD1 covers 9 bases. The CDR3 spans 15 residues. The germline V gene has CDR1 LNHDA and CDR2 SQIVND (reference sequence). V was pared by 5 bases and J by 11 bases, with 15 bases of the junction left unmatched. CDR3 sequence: CASSSPRGQGRAAFF. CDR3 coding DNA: TGTGCCAGTAGTTCGCCGAGGGGACAGGGAAGAGCGGCTTTCTTT. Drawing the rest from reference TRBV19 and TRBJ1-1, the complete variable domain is DGGITQSPKYLFRKEGQNVTLSCEQNLNHDAMYWYRQDPGQGLRLIYYSQIVNDFQKGDIAEGYSVSREKKESFPLTVTSAQKNPTAFYLCASSSPRGQGRAAFFGQGTRLTVV.

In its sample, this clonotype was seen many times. CDR3 amino acids: CASSLTSGRAQRAYNEQFF. CDR3 DNA sequence: TGTGCCAGCAGTTTAACTAGCGGGAGGGCACAGAGGGCCTACAATGAGCAGTTCTTC. The chain joins TRBV27 to TRBJ2-1, with 13 bases fitting TRBD2. V shed 2 bases, J shed 2 bases, and the junction held 9 bases outside the gene matches. The CDR3 extends over 19 amino acids. Per the germline V gene, CDR1 is MNHEY and CDR2 is SMNVEV (reference sequence).

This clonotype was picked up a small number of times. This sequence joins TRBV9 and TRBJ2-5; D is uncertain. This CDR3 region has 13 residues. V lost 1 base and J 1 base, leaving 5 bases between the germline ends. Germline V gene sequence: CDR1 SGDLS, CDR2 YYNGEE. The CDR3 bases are TGTGCCAGCAGCGTAAGCTCCCAAGAGACCCAGTACTTC. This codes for CASSVSSQETQYF.

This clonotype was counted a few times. The CDR3 DNA reads TGTGCCAGTAGTATAGAGGACCGCCGGACCCAGTACTTC. It encodes CASSIEDRRTQYF. The rearrangement links TRBV19 to TRBJ2-5, with no clear D. CDR1 LNHDA and CDR2 SQIVND come from the germline V gene (reference sequence). Trimming took off 0 bases at V and 7 bases at J, with 9 bases between the two ends. This CDR3 has 13 residues.

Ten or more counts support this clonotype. CDR3 DNA sequence: TGTGCTAGTGGTTCCCGTAAACGTGGGGGGACTGAAGCTTTCTTT. Its protein is CASGSRKRGGTEAFF. The genes are TRBV12-5 and TRBJ1-1, with D maybe TRBD1 (5 bases). The germline V gene encodes CDR1 LGHNT and CDR2 FRNRAP. V gave up 4 bases and J gave up 5 bases, with 17 bases separating them. The CDR3 consists of 15 residues.

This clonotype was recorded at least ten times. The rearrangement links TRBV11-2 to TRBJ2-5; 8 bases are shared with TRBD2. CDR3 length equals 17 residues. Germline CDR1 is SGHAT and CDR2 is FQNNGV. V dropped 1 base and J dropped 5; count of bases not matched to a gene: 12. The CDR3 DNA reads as TGTGCCAGCAGCTTAGTGGGCCGGGAGGGCCGTGACGAGACCCAGTACTTC. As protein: CASSLVGREGRDETQYF.